This TCR beta chain derives from a study of blood T cell repertoires in COVID-19. Study in general: PBMCs, B-cell-depleted T cells, or T cells provided the cDNA or gDNA that made up the material.

This clone was found a few times. Germline CDR1 is SGHRS and CDR2 is YFSETQ. This CDR3 is 15 amino acids long. V was pared by 2 bases and J by 5 bases, with 16 bases between. TCRdb keeps only in-frame clones here, not all; method: immunoSEQ multiplex PCR. Among around 120,000 clones listed, 78% were seen once. The source is an older man with acute or convalescent COVID-19. The genes are TRBV5-1 and TRBJ1-2; D is uncertain. The sequenced sample was peripheral blood. This CDR3 reads CASSLIQANNYGYTF. CDR3 DNA sequence: TGCGCCAGCAGCTTAATCCAGGCCAATAATTATGGCTACACCTTC.